One T cell receptor (beta chain) is described in this entry. Its antigen has not been determined. The input lacks base qualities; no much larger clone sits a single base away. The data stem from a study of blood T cell repertoires in COVID-19 (dated by TCRdb to 2020 to 2022). Looking at the study overall: The collaborator samples originated in the United States, Italy and Spain and spanned the acute and convalescent phases of COVID-19. Deeply sampled blood TCRbeta repertoires from subjects exposed to, actively infected with, or recovered from COVID-19 were included in the dataset. Where available, HLA class I and class II types were obtained from metadata supplied by the sample provider rather than from assay-based typing. The material from the prospective study consisted of cDNA or gDNA derived from T cells, B-cell-depleted T cells, or PBMCs. Samples were obtained from the ongoing ImmuneRACE study (first 160 participants) and from over 1,000 subjects provided by 6 global collaborators. Nearly every sample came with metadata listing a de-identified subject ID, COVID-19 status, age in years and sex. The repertoires were made available in a free public database intended to serve as a resource for research on the immune response to SARS-CoV-2. What the work shows at the level of the full study, not this receptor alone: Clinical and demographic metadata were provided uncurated, with the amount varying by source and participant.

In the prospective study, participants were about 18 to 100 years old, resided in fewer than 25 geographic areas of the United States, and were enrolled through a virtual design. Cohort assignment in the prospective study relied on participant-reported clinical history from a screening survey and a study questionnaire. Mobile phlebotomists in the prospective study collected whole blood, serum and a nasopharyngeal or oropharyngeal swab from every participant. Additional blood draws and questionnaires over an approximately 2-month period could optionally be provided by prospective study participants. Before DNA extraction, prospective study blood samples were shipped either frozen or at room temperature. TCRbeta CDR3 regions were amplified from genomic DNA using the immunoSEQ Assay, a bias-controlled multiplex PCR. Per the original workflow: Within the assay, amplification of reference gene primers was used to estimate how many nucleated cells each sample contained. To quantify the absolute abundance of each unique TCRbeta CDR3 rearrangement, sequence reads were collapsed and filtered. For each sample, productive Simpson clonality was calculated as the square root of Simpson's diversity index over productive rearrangements. Sourced from immuneACCESS, this table was stored by TCRdb with only in-frame sequences that have V and J called. A share of the clones is absent; for the studies checked, an unresolved V gene accounts for under half, and the remainder has no known explanation. V, J and clone size were drawn from that table, and D and trimming were deduced from the DNA. This sample comprises around 450,000 clones, 70% to 90% of them detected only once. The top ten constitute around 1.8% of the sample.

The CDR3 numbers 12 residues from cysteine through phenylalanine. The CDR3 DNA has 36 bases and is translated from base 1. Deletion took 2 bases off V and 8 bases off J, with a span of 10 bases between the germline ends. CDR1 and CDR2, per the germline V gene, are SGHRS and YFSETQ. The rearrangement combines TRBV5-1 with TRBJ1-2, with no confident D gene call. This clonotype originated in a woman under 30 with acute COVID-19. The sequenced sample consisted of PBMCs or T cells enriched from blood (not recorded which). CDR3 sequence: CASSFAEGGYTF. The nucleotide sequence is given as TGCGCCAGCAGCTTCGCGGAAGGCGGCTACACCTTC.